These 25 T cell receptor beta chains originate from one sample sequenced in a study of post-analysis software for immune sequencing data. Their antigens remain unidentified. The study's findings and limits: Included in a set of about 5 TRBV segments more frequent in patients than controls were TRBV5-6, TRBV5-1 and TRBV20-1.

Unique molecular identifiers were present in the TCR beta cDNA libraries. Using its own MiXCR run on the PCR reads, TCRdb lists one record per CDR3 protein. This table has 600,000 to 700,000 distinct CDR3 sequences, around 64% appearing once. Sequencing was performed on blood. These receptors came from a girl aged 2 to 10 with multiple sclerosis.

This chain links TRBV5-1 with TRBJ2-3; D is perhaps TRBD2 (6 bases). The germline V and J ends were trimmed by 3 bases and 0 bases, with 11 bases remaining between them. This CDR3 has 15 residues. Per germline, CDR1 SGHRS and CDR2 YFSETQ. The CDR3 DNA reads TGCGCCAGCAGCTCAAGCGGGTCTAGCACAGATACGCAGTATTTT. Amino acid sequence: CASSSSGSSTDTQYF.

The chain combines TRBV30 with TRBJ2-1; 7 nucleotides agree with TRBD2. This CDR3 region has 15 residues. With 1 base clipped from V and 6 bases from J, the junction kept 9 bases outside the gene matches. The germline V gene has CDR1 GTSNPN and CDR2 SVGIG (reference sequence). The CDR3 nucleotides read TGTGCCTGGAGTGAGGTAGCGGGCACGGGCAATGAGCAGTTCTTC. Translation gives CAWSEVAGTGNEQFF.

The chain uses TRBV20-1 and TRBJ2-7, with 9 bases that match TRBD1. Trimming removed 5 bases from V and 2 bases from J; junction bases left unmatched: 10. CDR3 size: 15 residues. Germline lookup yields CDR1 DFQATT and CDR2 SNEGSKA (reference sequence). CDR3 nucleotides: TGCAGTGCTGACCAGTTCGGGACAGGGACCTACGAGCAGTACTTC. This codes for CSADQFGTGTYEQYF.

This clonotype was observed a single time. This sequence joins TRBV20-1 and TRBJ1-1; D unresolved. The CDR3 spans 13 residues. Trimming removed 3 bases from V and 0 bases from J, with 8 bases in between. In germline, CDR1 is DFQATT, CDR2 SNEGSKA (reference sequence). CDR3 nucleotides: TGCAGTGCTAGTAGCGGGATGAACACTGAAGCTTTCTTT. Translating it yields CSASSGMNTEAFF.

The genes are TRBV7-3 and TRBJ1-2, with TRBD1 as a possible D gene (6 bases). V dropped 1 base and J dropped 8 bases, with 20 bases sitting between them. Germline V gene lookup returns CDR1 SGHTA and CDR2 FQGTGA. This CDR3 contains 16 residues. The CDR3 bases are TGTGCCAGCAGCTTAAGGGGGCCACCCTTGTTGGAAGGCTACACCTTC. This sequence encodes CASSLRGPPLLEGYTF.

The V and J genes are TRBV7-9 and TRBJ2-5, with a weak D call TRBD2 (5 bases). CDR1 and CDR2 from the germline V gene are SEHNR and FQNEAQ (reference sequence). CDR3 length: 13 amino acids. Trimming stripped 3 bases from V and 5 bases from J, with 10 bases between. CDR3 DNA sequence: TGTGCCAGCAGCTTGCCGGGATGGGAGACCCAGTACTTC. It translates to CASSLPGWETQYF.

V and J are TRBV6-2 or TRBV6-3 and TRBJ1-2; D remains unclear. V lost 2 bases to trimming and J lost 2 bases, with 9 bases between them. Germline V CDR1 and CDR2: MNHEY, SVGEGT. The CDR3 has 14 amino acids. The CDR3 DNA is TGTGCCAGCAGTTACGAGGCGGGGAACTATGGCTACACCTTC. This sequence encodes CASSYEAGNYGYTF.

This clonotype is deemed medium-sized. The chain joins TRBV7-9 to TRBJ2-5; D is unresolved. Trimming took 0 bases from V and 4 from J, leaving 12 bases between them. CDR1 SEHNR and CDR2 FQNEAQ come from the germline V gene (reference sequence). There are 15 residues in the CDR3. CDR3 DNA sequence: TGTGCCAGCAGCTTAGCAGGGTCGACACGAGAGACCCAGTACTTC. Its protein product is CASSLAGSTRETQYF.

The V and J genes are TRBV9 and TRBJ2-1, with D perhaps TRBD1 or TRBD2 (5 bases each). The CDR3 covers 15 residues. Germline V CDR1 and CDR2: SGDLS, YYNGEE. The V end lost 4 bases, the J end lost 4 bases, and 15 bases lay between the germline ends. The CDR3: CASSSLSGTYNEQFF. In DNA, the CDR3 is TGTGCCAGCAGCTCCCTATCGGGGACGTACAATGAGCAGTTCTTC.

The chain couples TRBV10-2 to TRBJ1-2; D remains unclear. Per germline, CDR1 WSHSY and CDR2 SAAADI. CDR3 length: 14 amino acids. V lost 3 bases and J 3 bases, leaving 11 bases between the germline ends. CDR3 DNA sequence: TGCGCCAGCAGTGACGTGGGGTACCACTATGGCTACACCTTC. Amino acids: CASSDVGYHYGYTF.

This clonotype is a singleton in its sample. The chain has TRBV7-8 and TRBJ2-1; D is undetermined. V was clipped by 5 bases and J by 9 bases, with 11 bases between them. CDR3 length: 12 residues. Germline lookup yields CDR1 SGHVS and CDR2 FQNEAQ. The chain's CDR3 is CASSLQVSEQFF. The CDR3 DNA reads TGTGCCAGCAGCCTTCAGGTCAGTGAGCAGTTCTTC.

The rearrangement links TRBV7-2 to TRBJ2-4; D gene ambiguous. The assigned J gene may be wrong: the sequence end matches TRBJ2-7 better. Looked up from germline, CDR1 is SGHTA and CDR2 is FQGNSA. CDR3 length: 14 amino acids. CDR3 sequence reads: CASSLGVHGYEQYF. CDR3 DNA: TGTGCCAGCAGCTTAGGAGTCCACGGCTACGAGCAGTACTTC.

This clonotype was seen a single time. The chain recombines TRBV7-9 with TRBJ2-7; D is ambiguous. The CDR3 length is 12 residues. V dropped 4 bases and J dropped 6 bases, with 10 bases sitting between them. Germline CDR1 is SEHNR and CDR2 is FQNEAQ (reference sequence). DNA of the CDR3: TGTGCCAGCAGCTATGGAACCGCCGAGCAGTACTTC. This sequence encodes CASSYGTAEQYF.

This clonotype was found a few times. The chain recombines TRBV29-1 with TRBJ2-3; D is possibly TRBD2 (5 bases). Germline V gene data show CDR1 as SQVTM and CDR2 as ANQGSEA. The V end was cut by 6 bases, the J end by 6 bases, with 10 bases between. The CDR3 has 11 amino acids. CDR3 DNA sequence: TGCAGCGTCCGGTCGGGGGATACGCAGTATTTT. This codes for CSVRSGDTQYF.

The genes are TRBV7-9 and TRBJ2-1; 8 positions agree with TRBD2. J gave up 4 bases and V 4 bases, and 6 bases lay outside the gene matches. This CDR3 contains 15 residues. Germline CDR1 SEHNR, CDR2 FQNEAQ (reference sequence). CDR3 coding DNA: TGTGCCAGCAGCTCCTTTAGCGGGGTATACAATGAGCAGTTCTTC. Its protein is CASSSFSGVYNEQFF.

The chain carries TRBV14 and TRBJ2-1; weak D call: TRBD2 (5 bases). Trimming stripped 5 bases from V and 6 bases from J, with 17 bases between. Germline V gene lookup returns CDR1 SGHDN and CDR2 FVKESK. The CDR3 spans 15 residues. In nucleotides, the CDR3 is TGTGCCAGCAGCTACGGGGTTGGGCCTCCCAATGAGCAGTTCTTC. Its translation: CASSYGVGPPNEQFF.

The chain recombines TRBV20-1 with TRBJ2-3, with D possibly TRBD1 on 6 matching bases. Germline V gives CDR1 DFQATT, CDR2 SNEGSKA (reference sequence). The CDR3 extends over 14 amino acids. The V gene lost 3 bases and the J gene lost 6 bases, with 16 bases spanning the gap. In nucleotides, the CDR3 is TGCAGTGCTAGCCACAGGGCCCTCGCCGATACGCAGTATTTT. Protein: CSASHRALADTQYF.

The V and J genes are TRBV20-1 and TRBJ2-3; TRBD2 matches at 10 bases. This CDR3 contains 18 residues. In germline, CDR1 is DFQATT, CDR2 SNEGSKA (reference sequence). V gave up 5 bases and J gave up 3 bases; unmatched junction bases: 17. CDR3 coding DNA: TGCAGTGCTGACCCGGTCCAAGCGGGAGGGCCCGGTACAGATACGCAGTATTTT. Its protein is CSADPVQAGGPGTDTQYF.

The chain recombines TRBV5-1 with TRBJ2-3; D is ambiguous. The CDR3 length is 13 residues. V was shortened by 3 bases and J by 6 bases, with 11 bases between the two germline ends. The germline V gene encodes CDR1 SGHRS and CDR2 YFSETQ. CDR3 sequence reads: CASSSVDRDTQYF. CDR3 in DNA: TGCGCCAGCAGCTCCGTAGACCGCGATACGCAGTATTTT.

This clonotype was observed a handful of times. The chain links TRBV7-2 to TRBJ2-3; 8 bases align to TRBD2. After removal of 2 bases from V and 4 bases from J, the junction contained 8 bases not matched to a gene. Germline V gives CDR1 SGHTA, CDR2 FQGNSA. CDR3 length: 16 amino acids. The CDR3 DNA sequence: TGTGCCAGCAGCTTACAGGGTAGCGGGAATTCAGATACGCAGTATTTT. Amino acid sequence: CASSLQGSGNSDTQYF.

The DNA of the CDR3 is TGCAGCGTAGGGACTAGCGGGGTCCCCGATACGCAGTATTTT. It translates to CSVGTSGVPDTQYF. The gene calls are TRBV29-1 and TRBJ2-3; 13 bases match TRBD2. The V gene's germline CDR1 is SQVTM and CDR2 ANQGSEA. J was trimmed by 6 bases and V by 6 bases; bases with no gene match: 6. CDR3 length equals 14 residues.

In nucleotides, the CDR3 is TGTGCCAGCAGTTTCCTCGAGGAACCCAATTCACCCCTCCACTTT. It encodes CASSFLEEPNSPLHF. The chain employs TRBV27 and TRBJ1-6; D is unresolved. The germline V and J ends were trimmed by 3 bases and 7 bases, with 13 bases remaining between them. CDR3 length equals 15 residues. Germline V gives CDR1 MNHEY, CDR2 SMNVEV (reference sequence).

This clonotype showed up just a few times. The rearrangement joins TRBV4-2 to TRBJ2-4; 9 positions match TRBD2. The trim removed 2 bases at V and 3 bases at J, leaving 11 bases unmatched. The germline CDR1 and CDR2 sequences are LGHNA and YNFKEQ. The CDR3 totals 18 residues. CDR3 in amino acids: CASSQRDLAGPFKNIQYF. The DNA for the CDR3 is TGTGCCAGCAGCCAAAGGGATCTAGCGGGGCCATTCAAAAACATTCAGTACTTC.

CDR3 residues: CASSLILAGEEDTQYF. In nucleotides, the CDR3 is TGTGCCAGCAGCCTCATACTAGCGGGAGAAGAAGATACGCAGTATTTT. The rearrangement uses TRBV7-2 and TRBJ2-3; 11 nucleotides match TRBD2. The V and J ends lost 5 bases and 5 bases, in that order; junction bases with no gene match: 9. This CDR3 contains 16 residues. CDR1 is SGHTA, CDR2 FQGNSA, per germline.

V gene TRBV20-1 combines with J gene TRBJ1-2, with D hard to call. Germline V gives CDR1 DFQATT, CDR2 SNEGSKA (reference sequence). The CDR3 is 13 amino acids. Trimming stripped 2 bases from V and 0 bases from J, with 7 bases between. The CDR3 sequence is CSARPNTNYGYTF. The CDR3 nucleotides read TGCAGTGCTAGACCTAATACTAACTATGGCTACACCTTC.